This TCR beta chain was documented in a study of blood T cell repertoires in COVID-19. Study context: Spain, Italy and the United States supplied samples that represented acute and convalescent COVID-19. PBMCs, B-cell-depleted T cells, or T cells provided the cDNA or gDNA that made up the material.

Per the original data handling: The assay estimated nucleated cells by amplifying reference gene primers. Clones were sequenced by immunoSEQ multiplex PCR, and TCRdb holds only the in-frame ones, with some missing. For V, J and clone size, that table is used; D and trimming come from the DNA. The sample comprises around 120,000 clones, around 80% of which are singletons, and roughly 1.9% rests with the top ten. There are 14 residues in the CDR3. Per germline, CDR1 MDHEN and CDR2 SYDVKM. The germline V and J ends were trimmed by 4 bases and 2 bases, with 11 bases remaining between them. This chain joins TRBV28 and TRBJ1-2, with D tentatively TRBD1 (6 bases). The sample comprised peripheral blood. The clonotype originates from a man aged 70 or older with acute or convalescent COVID-19. The CDR3 DNA follows: TGTGCCAGCAGTTACGAGGACAGAAACTATGGCTACACCTTC. Amino acids: CASSYEDRNYGYTF.